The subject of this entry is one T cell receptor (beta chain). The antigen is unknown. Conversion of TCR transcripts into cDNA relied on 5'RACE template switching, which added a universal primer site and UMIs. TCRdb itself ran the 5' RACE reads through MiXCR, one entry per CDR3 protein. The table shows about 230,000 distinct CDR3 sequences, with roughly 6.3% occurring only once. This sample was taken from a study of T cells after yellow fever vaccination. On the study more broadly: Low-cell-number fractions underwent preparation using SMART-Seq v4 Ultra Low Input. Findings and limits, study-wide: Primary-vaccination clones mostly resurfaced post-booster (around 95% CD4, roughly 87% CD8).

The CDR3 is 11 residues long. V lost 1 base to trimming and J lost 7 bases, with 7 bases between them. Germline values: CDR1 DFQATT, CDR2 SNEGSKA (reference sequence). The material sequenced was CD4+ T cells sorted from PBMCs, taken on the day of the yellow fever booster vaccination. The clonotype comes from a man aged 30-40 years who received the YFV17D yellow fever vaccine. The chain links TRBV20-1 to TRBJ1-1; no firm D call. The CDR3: CSARVWGEAFF. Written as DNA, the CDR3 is TGCAGTGCTAGAGTCTGGGGTGAAGCTTTCTTT.